The next 22 T cell receptor beta chains were all read from a single sample in a study of blood T cell repertoires in COVID-19. TCRdb's copy holds only in-frame clones and misses some; the assay was immunoSEQ multiplex PCR. The sample lists 200,000 to 250,000 clones; roughly 86% were seen once. The sample was peripheral blood. These receptors were taken from a woman aged 50 to 60 with COVID-19, enrolled during active disease.

The chain combines TRBV15 with TRBJ2-7, with D perhaps TRBD2 (6 bases). The CDR3 length is 13 residues. Trimming shortened V by 1 base and J by 6 bases, and 10 bases separated the two germline ends. Germline V CDR1 and CDR2: LNHNV, YYDKDF (reference sequence). CDR3 nucleotide sequence: TGTGCCACCAGCAGAGGGGACTCTTCCGAGCAGTACTTC. As protein: CATSRGDSSEQYF.

V gene TRBV5-1 combines with J gene TRBJ1-1; 8 bases line up with TRBD1. Germline-derived CDR1 and CDR2 are SGHRS and YFSETQ. J lost 11 bases, V lost 0 bases, and 9 bases had no gene match. The CDR3 is 14 residues long. CDR3 DNA: TGCGCCAGCAGCTTGGCTGGACAGGGATCTATGGCTTTCTTT. Its translation is CASSLAGQGSMAFF.

CDR3 DNA sequence: TGTGCCAGCAGTCCCTCGGACAGGGGAAATGAGCAGTTCTTC. This encodes CASSPSDRGNEQFF. This chain joins TRBV28 and TRBJ2-1, with TRBD1 matching over 9 bases. Germline-derived CDR1 and CDR2 are MDHEN and SYDVKM. CDR3 length: 14 amino acids. V dropped 5 bases and J dropped 7; count of bases not matched to a gene: 6.

The rearrangement joins TRBV12-3 or TRBV12-4 to TRBJ2-1; D perhaps matches TRBD2 (5 bases). Trimming shortened V by 6 bases and J by 6 bases, and 12 bases separated the two germline ends. This CDR3 spans 13 amino acids. The CDR3 reads CASRGLALNEQFF. Here the CDR3 DNA reads TGTGCCAGCAGAGGGCTAGCCCTCAATGAGCAGTTCTTC.

V gene TRBV7-9 combines with J gene TRBJ2-3; TRBD2 aligns across 8 bases. The germline V gene has CDR1 SEHNR and CDR2 FQNEAQ (reference sequence). The CDR3 length is 16 residues. The trim removed 1 base at V and 4 bases at J, leaving 7 bases unmatched. The DNA of the CDR3 is TGTGCCAGCAGCTTAGACGCCCGGGGGGGGGCAGATACGCAGTATTTT. This encodes CASSLDARGGADTQYF.

This sequence joins TRBV6-6 and TRBJ2-2; tentatively, D is TRBD1 (6 bases). Trimming shortened V by 4 bases and J by 6 bases, and 12 bases separated the two germline ends. The CDR3 covers 14 residues. Germline CDR1 and CDR2: MNHNY and SVGAGI (reference sequence). In nucleotides, the CDR3 is TGTGCCAGCAGTTTTTCAGGGGACGCCGGGGAGCTGTTTTTT. This gives the protein CASSFSGDAGELFF.

The chain carries TRBV11-2 and TRBJ2-2; D is possibly TRBD1 (6 bases). There are 15 residues in the CDR3. Germline V gene lookup returns CDR1 SGHAT and CDR2 FQNNGV. The germline V and J ends were trimmed by 7 bases and 1 base, with 13 bases remaining between them. The CDR3 loop is CASNSWGQNTGELFF. CDR3 in DNA: TGTGCCAGCAACTCTTGGGGGCAGAACACCGGGGAGCTGTTTTTT.

The V call is TRBV27, the J call TRBJ2-2; the D gene is possibly TRBD1 (6 bases). Germline CDR1 MNHEY, CDR2 SMNVEV (reference sequence). V dropped 1 base and J dropped 7 bases, with 10 bases sitting between them. CDR3 length equals 14 residues. CDR3 sequence reads: CASSLWDTGGELFF. CDR3 coding DNA: TGTGCCAGCAGTTTATGGGACACCGGCGGGGAGCTGTTTTTT.

This clone was counted a single time. The J gene is TRBJ2-1, the V gene TRBV12-3 or TRBV12-4, with TRBD2 identical over 8 bases. The CDR3 is 13 amino acids. V lost 7 bases and J lost 9; bases outside the gene matches: 8. CDR3 nucleotide sequence: TGTGCCAGCACCACCAGACTAGCGTTTGAGCAGTTCTTC. This gives the protein CASTTRLAFEQFF.

The chain joins TRBV7-2 to TRBJ2-7; possibly TRBD2 for D (6 bases). V was clipped by 4 bases and J by 7 bases, with 14 bases between them. Germline CDR1 and CDR2: SGHTA and FQGNSA. CDR3 length: 13 amino acids. The DNA of the CDR3 is TGTGCCAGCAGCTCCGGGGGATTACGGGAGCAGTACTTC. Amino acid sequence: CASSSGGLREQYF. Full variable domain (remainder filled in from reference TRBV7-2 and TRBJ2-7): GAGVSQSPSNKVTEKGKDVELRCDPISGHTALYWYRQSLGQGLEFLIYFQGNSAPDKSGLPSDRFSAERTGGSVSTLTIQRTQQEDSAVYLCASSSGGLREQYFGPGTRLTVT.

Of note for this clone: Other DNA sequences in this specimen translate into the identical CDR3. The CDR3 protein is CASSYLSGANVLTF. CDR3 coding DNA: TGTGCCAGCAGCTACCTCTCTGGGGCCAACGTCCTGACTTTC. This chain connects TRBV27 to TRBJ2-6; D is ambiguous. Germline loops: CDR1 MNHEY, CDR2 SMNVEV (reference sequence). The length of the CDR3 is 14 residues. The germline V and J ends were trimmed by 6 bases and 0 bases, with 6 bases remaining between them.

This chain joins TRBV19 and TRBJ2-2; 7 positions match TRBD1. Looked up from germline, CDR1 is LNHDA and CDR2 is SQIVND (reference sequence). J was trimmed by 2 bases and V by 7 bases; bases with no gene match: 13. The CDR3 runs 17 residues. The CDR3 loop is CASTPDPQGVNTGELFF. In DNA, the CDR3 is TGTGCCAGTACCCCCGACCCGCAGGGGGTTAACACCGGGGAGCTGTTTTTT.

This clone was recorded a few times. The chain links TRBV5-1 to TRBJ1-1; D unclear. The CDR3 is 14 residues long. The germline V gene has CDR1 SGHRS and CDR2 YFSETQ. With 4 bases removed from V and 1 base from J, the gap between germline ends came to 11 bases. The DNA of the CDR3 is TGCGCCAGCAGCCCATTGACGGGGAACACTGAAGCTTTCTTT. Translated: CASSPLTGNTEAFF.

The V call is TRBV19, the J call TRBJ2-1; TRBD1 agrees at 7 bases. Per the germline V gene, CDR1 is LNHDA and CDR2 is SQIVND (reference sequence). The CDR3 spans 17 residues. V lost 0 bases, J lost 2 bases, and 7 bases stayed unmatched. Here the CDR3 reads CASSIDRDSYTYNEQFF. The CDR3 DNA follows: TGTGCCAGTAGTATAGATCGGGACAGCTATACCTACAATGAGCAGTTCTTC.

The V gene is TRBV24-1, the J gene TRBJ2-7; D unresolved. CDR1 and CDR2 (germline): KGHDR, SFDVKD. The CDR3 extends over 12 amino acids. V lost 5 bases and J lost 9, with 13 bases in between. The CDR3 loop reads CATSGPGLGQYF. The CDR3, as DNA: TGTGCCACCAGTGGTCCAGGTCTGGGGCAGTACTTC.

This clone appeared a single time. J is TRBJ1-1 and V is TRBV29-1, with TRBD1 matching over 8 bases. This CDR3 comprises 14 residues. The V gene's germline CDR1 is SQVTM and CDR2 ANQGSEA. V shed 6 bases and J 3 bases; nucleotides not matched to a gene: 9. CDR3 sequence: CSVDRGMGYTEAFF. DNA of the CDR3: TGCAGCGTCGACAGGGGAATGGGATACACTGAAGCTTTCTTT. The entire variable domain, with the rest obtained from reference TRBV29-1 and TRBJ1-1, is as follows: SAVISQKPSRDICQRGTSLTIQCQVDSQVTMMFWYRQQPGQSLTLIATANQGSEATYESGFVIDKFPISRPNLTFSTLTVSNMSPEDSSIYLCSVDRGMGYTEAFFGQGTRLTVV.

This sequence joins TRBV6-5 and TRBJ1-5; D gene uncertain. The V end was cut by 8 bases, the J end by 0 bases, with 8 bases between. Germline V gene sequence: CDR1 MNHEY, CDR2 SVGAGI. CDR3 length: 13 amino acids. CDR3 protein: CASLRSSNQPQHF. In DNA form, the CDR3 reads TGTGCCAGCCTCAGAAGTAGCAATCAGCCCCAGCATTTT.

This clone was found a few times. The chain is built from TRBV18 and TRBJ2-3; 7 bases line up with TRBD1. From germline, CDR1 is KGHSH and CDR2 LQKENI. CDR3 length equals 16 residues. V lost 4 bases to trimming and J lost 1 base; unmatched junction nucleotides: 8. The CDR3 bases are TGTGCCAGCTCACTTAAAACAACAGGGGGCACAGATACGCAGTATTTT. It codes for CASSLKTTGGTDTQYF.

This clone showed up just a few times. The sample carries other DNA sequences with the same CDR3. The chain uses TRBV18 and TRBJ2-5; a possible D gene is TRBD1 (6 bases). The length of the CDR3 is 13 residues. Germline CDR1 reads KGHSH; CDR2 reads LQKENI. Trimming removed 8 bases from V and 3 bases from J, with 13 bases in between. CDR3 amino acids: CASSRGGEETQYF. For the CDR3, the DNA is TGTGCCAGCAGCAGAGGGGGAGAAGAGACCCAGTACTTC.

The chain employs TRBV6-1 and TRBJ2-5; 7 bases are shared with TRBD2. J lost 7 bases, V lost 1 base, and 6 bases had no gene match. Germline V lookup: CDR1 MNHNS, CDR2 SASEGT. This CDR3 spans 14 amino acids. The DNA of the CDR3 is TGTGCCAGCAGTGAAGAGCGGGGTTGGGGGACCCAGTACTTC. This sequence encodes CASSEERGWGTQYF.

This clone has only a few counts. This sample also contains other DNA sequences that code for the same CDR3. The V gene is TRBV5-1, the J gene TRBJ2-3, with D possibly being TRBD2 (5 bases). The CDR3 is made up of 14 amino acids. The germline V gene has CDR1 SGHRS and CDR2 YFSETQ. Between the trimmed V and J ends, which lost 0 bases and 0 bases, there was a span of 5 bases. CDR3 sequence reads: CASSLGTSTDTQYF. CDR3 bases: TGCGCCAGCAGCTTGGGGACTAGCACAGATACGCAGTATTTT.

The V and J genes are TRBV21-1 and TRBJ1-5. TRBV21-1 is reported as a pseudogene. The CDR3 covers 12 residues. The CDR3 region has the DNA TGTGCCAGCACCAAGGGGGGACAGCCCCAGCATTTT. Its translation: CASTKGGQPQHF.